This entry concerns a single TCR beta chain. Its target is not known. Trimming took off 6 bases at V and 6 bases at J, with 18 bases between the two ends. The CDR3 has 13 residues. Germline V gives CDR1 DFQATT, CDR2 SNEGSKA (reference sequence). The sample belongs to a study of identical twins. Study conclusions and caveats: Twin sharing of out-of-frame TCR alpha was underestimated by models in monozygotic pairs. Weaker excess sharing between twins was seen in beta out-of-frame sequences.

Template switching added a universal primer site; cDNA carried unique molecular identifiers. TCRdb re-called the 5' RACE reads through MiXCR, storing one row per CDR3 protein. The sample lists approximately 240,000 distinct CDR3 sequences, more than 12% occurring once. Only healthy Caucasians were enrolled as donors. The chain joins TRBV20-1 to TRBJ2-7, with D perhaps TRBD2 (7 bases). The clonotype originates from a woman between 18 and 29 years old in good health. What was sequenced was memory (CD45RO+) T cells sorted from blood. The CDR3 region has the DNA TGCAGTGCCTCCGAGGGGGGGGGCTTCGAGCAGTACTTC. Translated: CSASEGGGFEQYF.